These 27 T cell receptor beta chains were sequenced from one sample in a study of PD-L1 blockade in urothelial cancer. Stated time point: peripheral blood 6 weeks after treatment start. Produced via immunoSEQ multiplex PCR; TCRdb's table is partial and in-frame only. The repertoire holds about 120,000 clones, with around nine tenths as singletons. Source: PBMCs, taken around atezolizumab (anti-PD-L1) treatment. These receptor sequences come from a man in his fifties or sixties with urothelial cancer.

The chain carries TRBV18 and TRBJ1-4; no reliable D call. This CDR3 spans 13 amino acids. V was cut by 2 bases and J by 11 bases, with 12 bases left in between. Germline V gives CDR1 KGHSH, CDR2 LQKENI. CDR3 residues: CASSPEQADKLFF. In nucleotides, the CDR3 is TGTGCCAGCTCACCAGAGCAGGCTGACAAACTGTTTTTT. Full variable domain (outside the CDR3, taken from reference TRBV18 and TRBJ1-4): NAGVMQNPRHLVRRRGQEARLRCSPMKGHSHVYWYRQLPEEGLKFMVYLQKENIIDESGMPKERFSAEFPKEGPSILRIQQVVRGDSAAYFCASSPEQADKLFFGSGTQLSVL.

To note about this clone: One junction end does not reproduce the germline sequence, and a read error may be involved. The chain links TRBV11-2 to TRBJ2-7; 10 nucleotides match TRBD1. This CDR3 is 14 amino acids long. In germline, CDR1 is SGHAT, CDR2 FQNNGV. The CDR3 sequence is CASSLGQGAYGQYF. The CDR3 DNA reads as TGTGCCAGCAGCTTAGGACAGGGGGCCTACGGGCAGTACTTC.

The chain joins TRBV18 to TRBJ2-7; tentatively, D is TRBD1 (6 bases). V gave up 3 bases and J gave up 4 bases, with 19 bases separating them. The CDR3 contains 16 residues. The germline V gene encodes CDR1 KGHSH and CDR2 LQKENI. DNA of the CDR3: TGTGCCAGCTCACCCTCGGGGCGAGGGGGAACATACGAGCAGTACTTC. Residues: CASSPSGRGGTYEQYF.

The chain recombines TRBV28 with TRBJ2-7; TRBD2 matches 8 bases. CDR3 length: 12 amino acids. CDR1 MDHEN and CDR2 SYDVKM come from the germline V gene. V shed 8 bases, J shed 3 bases, and the junction held 3 bases outside the gene matches. The CDR3 here is CASGSGSYEQYF. The CDR3, as DNA: TGTGCCAGCGGAAGCGGGAGCTACGAGCAGTACTTC.

The rearrangement links TRBV27 to TRBJ1-2; TRBD1 aligns across 8 bases. CDR1 is MNHEY, CDR2 SMNVEV, per germline (reference sequence). Unmatched junction bases numbered 10, after V lost 10 bases and J lost 6 bases. This CDR3 contains 13 residues. CDR3 coding DNA: TGTGCCACTTCGGACAGGGCCCTACATGGCTACACCTTC. Its protein is CATSDRALHGYTF.

The CDR3 sequence is CASSFSRAVSYEQYF. In DNA, the CDR3 is TGTGCCAGCAGTTTCTCCAGGGCTGTCTCCTACGAGCAGTACTTC. The chain links TRBV28 to TRBJ2-7, with a weak D call TRBD1 (5 bases). This CDR3 contains 15 residues. The germline V gene encodes CDR1 MDHEN and CDR2 SYDVKM. Trimming took 3 bases from V and 0 from J, leaving 12 bases between them.

The chain employs TRBV30 and TRBJ1-2; TRBD1 matches at 10 bases. The CDR3 is 15 amino acids. Per the germline V gene, CDR1 is GTSNPN and CDR2 is SVGIG (reference sequence). J lost 2 bases, V lost 5 bases, and 8 bases had no gene match. This chain's CDR3 is CAWAFPGQGNYGYTF. As DNA, the CDR3 is TGTGCCTGGGCCTTCCCGGGACAGGGGAACTATGGCTACACCTTC.

The CDR3 DNA follows: TGCGCCAGCAGCTTGGCTTCCGGGACTAGCGGAAGAGATACGCAGTATTTT. It yields the protein CASSLASGTSGRDTQYF. This rearrangement joins TRBV5-1 to TRBJ2-3, with 11 bases that match TRBD2. With V trimmed by 0 bases and J by 5 bases, 8 bases remained unmatched. Germline values: CDR1 SGHRS, CDR2 YFSETQ. This CDR3 comprises 17 residues.

The rearrangement joins TRBV4-1 to TRBJ2-7; D perhaps matches TRBD2 (6 bases). V was trimmed by 0 bases and J by 0 bases, leaving 12 bases between them. CDR1 is MGHRA and CDR2 is YSYEKL in the germline V gene. This CDR3 is built from 16 residues. The CDR3 protein is CASSQDSTSSSYEQYF. In nucleotides, the CDR3 is TGCGCCAGCAGCCAAGATAGTACTAGCAGCTCCTACGAGCAGTACTTC.

The chain has TRBV29-1 and TRBJ2-4; 9 nucleotides align to TRBD1. The germline gives CDR1 SQVTM, CDR2 ANQGSEA. The CDR3 loop spans 14 amino acids. V shed 6 bases and J 8 bases; nucleotides not matched to a gene: 11. The CDR3 reads CSVGGQGLGDIQYF. As DNA, the CDR3 is TGCAGCGTAGGGGGACAGGGATTGGGGGACATTCAGTACTTC.

The chain's CDR3 is CASSDGTGKKREKLFF. The CDR3, as DNA: TGTGCCAGCAGCGACGGCACAGGGAAGAAAAGAGAAAAACTGTTTTTT. The chain combines TRBV5-6 with TRBJ1-4; the D gene is possibly TRBD1 (6 bases). Germline-derived CDR1 and CDR2 are SGHDT and YYEEEE. The CDR3 has 16 amino acids. Deletions cut 4 bases from V and 8 bases from J, with 21 bases between.

V is TRBV6-1 and J is TRBJ2-4; D possibly corresponds to TRBD1 (5 bases). The CDR3 consists of 16 residues. The germline V and J ends were trimmed by 0 bases and 6 bases, with 15 bases remaining between them. The germline V gene has CDR1 MNHNS and CDR2 SASEGT. The CDR3: CASSEASGFQGNIQYF. In DNA, the CDR3 is TGTGCCAGCAGTGAAGCGTCAGGGTTTCAGGGAAACATTCAGTACTTC.

The chain employs TRBV7-3 and TRBJ2-3, with 7 bases fitting TRBD2. Trimming at V came to 6 bases and at J to 5 bases, leaving 8 bases not matched to a gene. CDR3 length equals 14 residues. Germline loops: CDR1 SGHTA, CDR2 FQGTGA. Here the CDR3 DNA reads TGTGCCAGCAGGCGGGAGTATGCGGGAGATACGCAGTATTTT. Amino acid sequence: CASRREYAGDTQYF.

This clone was seen a few times. J is TRBJ1-2 and V is TRBV5-5, with TRBD1 as a possible D gene (5 bases). Between the trimmed V and J ends, which lost 6 bases and 2 bases, there was a span of 14 bases. Germline CDR1 is SGHKS and CDR2 is YYEKEE (reference sequence). The CDR3 runs 14 residues. CDR3 coding DNA: TGTGCCAGCATGAAGACAGCGAGCAACTATGGCTACACCTTC. Protein: CASMKTASNYGYTF. The complete variable domain, with remaining parts taken from reference TRBV5-5 and TRBJ1-2, reads DAGVTQSPTHLIKTRGQQVTLRCSPISGHKSVSWYQQVLGQGPQFIFQYYEKEERGRGNFPDRFSARQFPNYSSELNVNALLLGDSALYLCASMKTASNYGYTFGSGTRLTVV.

This clone was counted ten times or more. The chain is built from TRBV30 and TRBJ1-5; unclear D gene. CDR1 is GTSNPN, CDR2 SVGIG, per germline (reference sequence). The CDR3 length is 15 residues. V lost 0 bases and J 3 bases, leaving 12 bases between the germline ends. The CDR3 here is CAWSVRGFSNQPQHF. The CDR3 DNA reads as TGTGCCTGGAGTGTTAGAGGGTTCTCCAATCAGCCCCAGCATTTT.

As DNA, the CDR3 is TGTGCCAGCAGCCAAGCCCCCATCTATGAGCAGTTCTTC. Encoded protein: CASSQAPIYEQFF. This chain uses TRBV6-5 with TRBJ2-1; D is unresolved. The CDR3 contains 13 residues. V lost 6 bases, J lost 8 bases, and 14 bases lay in between. CDR1 MNHEY and CDR2 SVGAGI come from the germline V gene.

The chain has TRBV9 and TRBJ2-4; D possibly corresponds to TRBD2 (6 bases). The ends were cut back, 4 bases at V and 5 bases at J, with 16 bases in the middle. The length of the CDR3 is 15 residues. The germline CDR1 and CDR2 sequences are SGDLS and YYNGEE. The CDR3 DNA reads as TGTGCCAGCAGCTACATAGGAGGGCCGGAAAACATTCAGTACTTC. Amino acid sequence: CASSYIGGPENIQYF. Combining the CDR3 with reference TRBV9 and TRBJ2-4 gives the whole variable domain DSGVTQTPKHLITATGQRVTLRCSPRSGDLSVYWYQQSLDQGLQFLIQYYNGEERAKGNILERFSAQQFPDLHSELNLSSLELGDSALYFCASSYIGGPENIQYFGAGTRLSVL.

The chain couples TRBV28 to TRBJ1-4; D is unresolved. The V end was cut by 6 bases, the J end by 0 bases, with 8 bases between. This CDR3 contains 14 residues. The germline gives CDR1 MDHEN, CDR2 SYDVKM. Written as DNA, the CDR3 is TGTGCCAGCAGCAAAACAACAACTAATGAAAAACTGTTTTTT. It specifies CASSKTTTNEKLFF.

This sequence joins TRBV10-3 and TRBJ2-5; D perhaps matches TRBD1 (6 bases). The CDR3 has 17 amino acids. Between the trimmed V and J ends, which lost 0 bases and 4 bases, there was a span of 18 bases. Germline V gives CDR1 ENHRY, CDR2 SYGVKD. The CDR3 protein is CAISESGLTGFVETQYF. The DNA of the CDR3 is TGTGCCATCAGTGAGTCGGGGCTTACAGGGTTTGTAGAGACCCAGTACTTC.

CDR3 bases: TGTGCCAGTAGTTACTCGACTGGATACTACGAGCAGTACTTC. Protein: CASSYSTGYYEQYF. V and J are TRBV19 and TRBJ2-7; the D is unclear. The germline V gene encodes CDR1 LNHDA and CDR2 SQIVND (reference sequence). The CDR3 length is 14 residues. Trimming removed 5 bases at V and 3 bases at J, with 14 bases between.

V and J are TRBV28 and TRBJ2-2, with 9 bases that match TRBD2. This CDR3 region has 16 residues. The V gene's germline CDR1 is MDHEN and CDR2 SYDVKM. The V segment lost 3 bases and the J segment 1 base; nucleotides outside the gene matches: 3. The CDR3 protein is CASSLGLALNTGELFF. The CDR3 DNA sequence: TGTGCCAGCAGTTTGGGACTAGCTCTGAACACCGGGGAGCTGTTTTTT.

The chain couples TRBV11-2 to TRBJ2-1, with a tentative D call TRBD2 (5 bases). The V and J ends lost 6 bases and 3 bases respectively, with 12 bases between them. The CDR3 is made up of 14 amino acids. CDR1 and CDR2 from the germline V gene are SGHAT and FQNNGV. CDR3 bases: TGTGCCAGCAGTCAGGAGAGCGGCTACAATGAGCAGTTCTTC. It yields the protein CASSQESGYNEQFF.

The table lists this clone with a count of one. V usage is TRBV11-2 and J usage is TRBJ2-3, with D possibly matching TRBD2 (6 bases). CDR1 and CDR2 (germline): SGHAT, FQNNGV. V dropped 5 bases and J dropped 2 bases, with 17 bases sitting between them. The length of the CDR3 is 16 residues. CDR3 nucleotides: TGTGCCAGCAGCCCCCGGGGAAGCGGGCTCACAGATACGCAGTATTTT. This encodes CASSPRGSGLTDTQYF.

The rearrangement uses TRBV27 and TRBJ1-4, with D unresolved. The CDR3 runs to 15 residues. Germline V gene lookup returns CDR1 MNHEY and CDR2 SMNVEV (reference sequence). V was clipped by 5 bases and J by 7 bases, with 17 bases between them. The CDR3 reads CASSIQNTPVEKLFF. CDR3 in DNA: TGTGCCAGCAGTATACAGAACACGCCGGTTGAAAAACTGTTTTTT.

V is TRBV7-7 and J is TRBJ2-1; TRBD2 might be the D (6 bases). Germline assignment: CDR1 SSHAT and CDR2 FNYEAQ (reference sequence). V shed 5 bases and J shed 4 bases, with 15 bases lying between them. The CDR3 loop spans 15 amino acids. CDR3 in amino acids: CASSPRLEGYNEQFF. CDR3 sequence (DNA): TGTGCCAGCAGCCCCCGACTGGAGGGGTACAATGAGCAGTTCTTC.

This chain links TRBV27 with TRBJ1-1, with 8 bases fitting TRBD1. The germline CDR1 and CDR2 sequences are MNHEY and SMNVEV (reference sequence). Trimming removed 5 bases from V and 2 bases from J; junction bases left unmatched: 10. This CDR3 region has 16 residues. CDR3 DNA sequence: TGTGCCAGCAGTCGCCGACAGGGGCTGGGTAACACTGAAGCTTTCTTT. It specifies CASSRRQGLGNTEAFF.

The chain carries TRBV11-2 and TRBJ1-5, with D possibly matching TRBD1 (6 bases). V was shortened by 5 bases and J by 4 bases, with 18 bases between the two germline ends. This CDR3 contains 16 residues. Germline-derived CDR1 and CDR2 are SGHAT and FQNNGV. As DNA, the CDR3 is TGTGCCAGCAGCCCCTCAAGGGCGGGGGCGAATCAGCCCCAGCATTTT. It yields the protein CASSPSRAGANQPQHF.